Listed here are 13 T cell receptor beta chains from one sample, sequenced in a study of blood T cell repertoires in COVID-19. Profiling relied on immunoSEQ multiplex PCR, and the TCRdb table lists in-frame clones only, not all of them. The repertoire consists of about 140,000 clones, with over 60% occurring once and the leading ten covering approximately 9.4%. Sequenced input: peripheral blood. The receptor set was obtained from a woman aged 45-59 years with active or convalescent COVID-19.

CDR3 bases: TGTGCCAGCAGCTTTGGCTCGCAGAGCGGCGGGGAGCTGTTTTTT. Its protein product is CASSFGSQSGGELFF. The V and J genes are TRBV7-9 and TRBJ2-2; perhaps TRBD2 as D (5 bases). Germline V CDR1 and CDR2: SEHNR, FQNEAQ (reference sequence). V was shortened by 3 bases and J by 7 bases, with 15 bases between the two germline ends. The CDR3 covers 15 residues. The variable domain in full, with the rest retrieved from reference TRBV7-9 and TRBJ2-2, is DTGVSQNPRHKITKRGQNVTFRCDPISEHNRLYWYRQTLGQGPEFLTYFQNEAQLEKSRLLSDRFSAERPKGSFSTLEIQRTEQGDSAMYLCASSFGSQSGGELFFGEGSRLTVL.

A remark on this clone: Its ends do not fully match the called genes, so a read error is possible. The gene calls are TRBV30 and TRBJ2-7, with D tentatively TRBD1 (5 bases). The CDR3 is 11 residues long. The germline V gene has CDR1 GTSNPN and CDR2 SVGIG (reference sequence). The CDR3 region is CAWSGGVERYF. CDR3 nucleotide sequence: TGTGCCTGGAGTGGGGGCGTCGAGCGGTACTTC.

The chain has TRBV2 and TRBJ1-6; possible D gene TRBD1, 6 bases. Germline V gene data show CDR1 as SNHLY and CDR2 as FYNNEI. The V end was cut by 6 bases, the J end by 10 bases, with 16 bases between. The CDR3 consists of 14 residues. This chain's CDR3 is CASRTGFGISPLHF. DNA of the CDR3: TGTGCCAGCAGGACAGGTTTCGGAATCTCACCCCTCCACTTT.

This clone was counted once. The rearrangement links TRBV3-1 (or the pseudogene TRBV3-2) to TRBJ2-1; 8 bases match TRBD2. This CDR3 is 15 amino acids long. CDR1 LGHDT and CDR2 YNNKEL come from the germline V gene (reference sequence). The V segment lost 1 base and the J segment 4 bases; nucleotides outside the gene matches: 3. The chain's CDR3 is CASSQAERGYNEQFF. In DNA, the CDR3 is TGTGCCAGCAGCCAAGCTGAGCGGGGGTACAATGAGCAGTTCTTC.

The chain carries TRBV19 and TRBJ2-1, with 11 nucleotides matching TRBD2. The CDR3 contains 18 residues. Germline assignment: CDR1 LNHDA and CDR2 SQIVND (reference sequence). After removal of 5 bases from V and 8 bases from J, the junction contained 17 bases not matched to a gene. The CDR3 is CASSAAAVVAGGGDEQFF. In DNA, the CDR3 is TGTGCCAGTAGTGCCGCCGCAGTGGTAGCGGGAGGGGGCGATGAGCAGTTCTTC.

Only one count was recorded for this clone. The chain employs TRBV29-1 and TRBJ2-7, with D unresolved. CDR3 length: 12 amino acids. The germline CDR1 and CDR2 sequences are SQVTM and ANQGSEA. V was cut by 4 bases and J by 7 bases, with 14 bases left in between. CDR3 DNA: TGCAGCGTTGGTAGAAGCAACGGTGAGCAGTACTTC. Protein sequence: CSVGRSNGEQYF.

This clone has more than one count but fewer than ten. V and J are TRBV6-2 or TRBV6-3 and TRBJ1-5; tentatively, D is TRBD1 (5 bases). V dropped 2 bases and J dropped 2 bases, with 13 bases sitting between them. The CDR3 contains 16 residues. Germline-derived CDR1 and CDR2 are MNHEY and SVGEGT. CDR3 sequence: CASSYPPGSGNQPQHF. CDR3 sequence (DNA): TGTGCCAGCAGTTACCCTCCAGGGTCGGGCAATCAGCCCCAGCATTTT.

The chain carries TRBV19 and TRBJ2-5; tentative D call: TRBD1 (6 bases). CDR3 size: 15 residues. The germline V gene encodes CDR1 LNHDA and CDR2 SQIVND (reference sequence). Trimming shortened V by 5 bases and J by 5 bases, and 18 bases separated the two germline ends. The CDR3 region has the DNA TGTGCCAGTAGTCCTACAGGGCCTGTTCAGGAGACCCAGTACTTC. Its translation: CASSPTGPVQETQYF.

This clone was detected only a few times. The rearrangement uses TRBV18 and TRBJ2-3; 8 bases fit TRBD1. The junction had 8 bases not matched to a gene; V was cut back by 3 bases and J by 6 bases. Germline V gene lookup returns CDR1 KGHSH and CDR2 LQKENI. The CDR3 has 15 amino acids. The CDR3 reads CASSPKEQGVDTQYF. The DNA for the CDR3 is TGTGCCAGCTCACCCAAGGAACAGGGGGTCGATACGCAGTATTTT.

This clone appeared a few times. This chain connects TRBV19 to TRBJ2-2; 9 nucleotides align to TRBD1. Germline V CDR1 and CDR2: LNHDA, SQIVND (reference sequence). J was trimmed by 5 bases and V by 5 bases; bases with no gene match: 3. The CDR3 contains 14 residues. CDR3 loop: CASSRQGGTGELFF. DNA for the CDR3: TGTGCCAGTAGTCGACAGGGGGGTACCGGGGAGCTGTTTTTT.

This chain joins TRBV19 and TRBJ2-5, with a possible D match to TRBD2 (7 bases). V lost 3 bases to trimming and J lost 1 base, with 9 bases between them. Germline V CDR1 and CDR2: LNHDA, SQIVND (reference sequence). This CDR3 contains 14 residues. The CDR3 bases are TGTGCCAGTAGTATGGCGGGGGCCCAAGAGACCCAGTACTTC. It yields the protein CASSMAGAQETQYF.

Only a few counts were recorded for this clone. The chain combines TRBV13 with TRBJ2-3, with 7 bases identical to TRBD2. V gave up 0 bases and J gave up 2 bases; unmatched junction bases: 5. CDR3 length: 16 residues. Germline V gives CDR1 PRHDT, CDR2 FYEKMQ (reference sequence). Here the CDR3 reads CASSLGLAEPTDTQYF. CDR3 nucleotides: TGTGCCAGCAGCTTAGGGCTAGCGGAACCCACAGATACGCAGTATTTT. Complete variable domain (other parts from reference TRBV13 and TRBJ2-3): AAGVIQSPRHLIKEKRETATLKCYPIPRHDTVYWYQQGPGQDPQFLISFYEKMQSDKGSIPDRFSAQQFSDYHSELNMSSLELGDSALYFCASSLGLAEPTDTQYFGPGTRLTVL.

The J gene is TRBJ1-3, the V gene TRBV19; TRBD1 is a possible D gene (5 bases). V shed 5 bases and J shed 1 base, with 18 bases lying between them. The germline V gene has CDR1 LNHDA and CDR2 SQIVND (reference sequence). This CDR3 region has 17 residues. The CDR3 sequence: CASSVLRAGLSGNTIYF. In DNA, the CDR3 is TGTGCCAGTAGTGTCCTCCGGGCAGGGCTGTCTGGAAACACCATATATTTT.